Reported below is one T cell receptor beta chain. Germline V CDR1 and CDR2: DFQATT, SNEGSKA (reference sequence). V was trimmed by 2 bases and J by 6 bases, leaving 8 bases between them. This CDR3 is built from 11 residues. These data are taken from a study of blood T cell repertoires in COVID-19. Study-level background: The United States, Italy and Spain supplied acute and convalescent COVID-19 samples. PBMCs, B-cell-depleted T cells, or T cells were the source of the cDNA or gDNA that made up the material.

In the study's own analysis: Reference gene primers were amplified, and this amplification served to estimate nucleated cell counts. This table comes from immunoSEQ multiplex PCR, and its TCRdb copy is limited to in-frame clones, with some not included. From that table come the V and J calls and clone size; the DNA was used to work out D and trimming. The sample gives hundreds of thousands of clones, about 90% of which show up once; around 0.92% is in the top ten. Patients at the Seattle site were enrolled during active infection and followed longitudinally. V is TRBV20-1 and J is TRBJ2-7; perhaps TRBD2 as D (5 bases). The sequence came from a man between 18 and 35 years old with COVID-19, enrolled during active disease. The specimen sequenced was peripheral blood. CDR3 sequence: CSARSGFEQYF. CDR3 sequence (DNA): TGCAGTGCTAGATCGGGGTTCGAGCAGTACTTC.